Sequencing of this T cell receptor (beta chain) was carried out in a study of blood T cells in healthy people across ages. There are many counts of this clonotype. The CDR3 length is 15 residues. For the second PCR, which ran for 7 to 11 cycles, a sample-barcoded 5' primer and a J-beta primer mix were used. Each CDR3 protein gets one entry after TCRdb re-called the 5' RACE reads with MiXCR. The sample holds approximately 800,000 distinct CDR3 sequences; under 80% are singletons and the top ten take 25% to 35%. This TCR was recovered from a man aged 25 to 40 in good health. Sequenced input: blood. This chain links TRBV21-1 with TRBJ2-2; the D call of TRBD1 is as the table states it, not checked on the DNA. TRBV21-1 is recorded as a pseudogene. CDR3 protein: CASSNRGDSTGELFF. The CDR3 coding sequence is TGTGCCAGCAGCAATAGGGGGGACTCCACCGGGGAGCTGTTTTTT.